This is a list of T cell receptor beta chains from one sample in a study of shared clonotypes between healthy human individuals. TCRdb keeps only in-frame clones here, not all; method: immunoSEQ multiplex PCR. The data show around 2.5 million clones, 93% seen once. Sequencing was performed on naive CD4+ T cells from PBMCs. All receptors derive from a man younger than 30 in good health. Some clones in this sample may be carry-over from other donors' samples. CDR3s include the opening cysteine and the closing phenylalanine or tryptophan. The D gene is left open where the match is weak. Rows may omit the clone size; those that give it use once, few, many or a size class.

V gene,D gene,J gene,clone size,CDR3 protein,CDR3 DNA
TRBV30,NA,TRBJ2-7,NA,CAWSVSSYEQYF,TGTGCCTGGAGTGTTTCATCCTACGAGCAGTACTTC
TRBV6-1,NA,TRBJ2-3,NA,CATSLQGSTDTQYF,TGTGCCACCTCATTACAGGGTAGCACAGATACGCAGTATTTT
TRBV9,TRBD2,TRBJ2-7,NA,CASSPTSASYEQYF,TGTGCCAGCAGCCCAACTAGCGCCTCCTACGAGCAGTACTTC
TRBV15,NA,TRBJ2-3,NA,CATSRDPQRGQGRTDTQYF,TGTGCCACCAGCAGAGATCCCCAACGAGGGCAAGGCCGCACAGATACGCAGTATTTT
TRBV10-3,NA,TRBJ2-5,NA,CAISKRTGLGETQYF,TGTGCCATCAGTAAACGGACAGGACTAGGAGAGACCCAGTACTTC
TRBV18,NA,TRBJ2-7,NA,CASSPGNSFYEQYF,TGTGCCAGCTCACCGGGGAACTCATTCTACGAGCAGTACTTC
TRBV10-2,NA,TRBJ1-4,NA,CASNNGTLHEKLFF,TGCGCCAGCAATAACGGGACGCTCCATGAAAAACTGTTTTTT
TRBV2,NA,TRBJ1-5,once,CASRGWGDQPQHF,TGTGCCAGCAGGGGATGGGGGGATCAGCCCCAGCATTTT
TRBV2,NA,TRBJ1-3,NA,CASGRTGLSGNTIYF,TGTGCCAGCGGACGTACGGGACTTTCTGGAAACACCATATATTTT
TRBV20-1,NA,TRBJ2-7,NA,CSAIEQKQYF,TGCAGTGCTATTGAACAGAAGCAGTACTTC
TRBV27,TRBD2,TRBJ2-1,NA,CASSSRTSGIGYNEQFF,TGTGCCAGCAGTAGCAGGACTAGCGGTATTGGCTACAATGAGCAGTTCTTC
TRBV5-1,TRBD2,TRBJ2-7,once,CASSGGLSYEQYF,TGCGCCAGTTCGGGGGGACTATCCTACGAGCAGTACTTC
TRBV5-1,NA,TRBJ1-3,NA,CASSLIGEGGNTIYF,TGCGCCAGCAGCTTAATCGGTGAAGGGGGAAACACCATATATTTT
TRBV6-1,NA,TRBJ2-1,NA,CASSHRTDYNEQFF,TGTGCCAGCAGTCACCGGACAGATTACAATGAGCAGTTCTTC
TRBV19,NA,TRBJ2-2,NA,CASSVSRATGELFF,TGTGCCAGTAGTGTCTCGCGGGCGACCGGGGAGCTGTTTTTT
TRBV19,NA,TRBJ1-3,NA,CASSLYPRGGRSGNTIYF,TGTGCCAGTAGTCTATACCCCCGGGGGGGACGCTCTGGAAACACCATATATTTT
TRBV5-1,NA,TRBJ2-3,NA,CACRTSPPTDTQYF,TGCGCCTGCAGGACCTCCCCCCCCACAGATACGCAGTATTTT
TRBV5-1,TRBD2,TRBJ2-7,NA,CASSLSGGSAEQYF,TGCGCCAGCAGCTTGTCCGGCGGGAGTGCCGAGCAGTACTTC
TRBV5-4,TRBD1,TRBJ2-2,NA,CASSMGQGATGELFF,TGTGCCAGCAGCATGGGACAGGGAGCGACCGGGGAGCTGTTTTTT
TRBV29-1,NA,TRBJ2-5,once,CSVGVIQETQYF,TGCAGCGTTGGGGTCATCCAAGAGACCCAGTACTTC
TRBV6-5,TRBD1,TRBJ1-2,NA,CASRSGTGRQGHTF,TGTGCCAGCAGATCTGGGACAGGCCGCCAGGGACACACCTTT
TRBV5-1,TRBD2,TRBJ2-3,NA,CASSSRGGSTDTQYF,TGCGCCAGCAGCTCTCGCGGGGGAAGCACAGATACGCAGTATTTT
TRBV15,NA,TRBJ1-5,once,CATSRQVSNQPQHF,TGTGCCACCAGCAGACAGGTTAGCAATCAGCCCCAGCATTTT
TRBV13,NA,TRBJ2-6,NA,CASSRRRDRPGANVLTF,TGTGCCAGCAGCCGCCGGAGGGACAGACCTGGGGCCAACGTCCTGACTTTC
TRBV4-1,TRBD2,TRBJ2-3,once,CASSQDGGLAGSSTDTQYF,TGCGCCAGCAGCCAAGATGGGGGACTAGCGGGGTCTAGCACAGATACGCAGTATTTT
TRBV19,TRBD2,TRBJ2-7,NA,CASSTKGLAGGRYEQYF,TGTGCCAGTTCTACAAAGGGACTAGCGGGAGGGCGGTACGAGCAGTACTTC
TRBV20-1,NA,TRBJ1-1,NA,CSAYFQGEAFF,TGCAGTGCTTATTTTCAGGGTGAAGCTTTCTTT
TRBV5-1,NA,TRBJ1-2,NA,CASSLLQGLKGYTF,TGCGCCAGCAGCTTGTTGCAGGGGTTGAAAGGCTACACCTTC
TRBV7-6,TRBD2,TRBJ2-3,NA,CASSSEVAGTDTQYF,TGTGCCAGCAGCTCCGAGGTAGCGGGTACAGATACGCAGTATTTT
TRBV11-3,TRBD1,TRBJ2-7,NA,CASSFDREEEQYF,TGTGCCAGCAGCTTTGACAGGGAAGAAGAGCAGTACTTC
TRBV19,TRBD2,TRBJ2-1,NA,CATRMGGGSEQFF,TGTGCCACCCGCATGGGGGGGGGAAGTGAGCAGTTCTTC
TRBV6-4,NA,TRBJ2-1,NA,CASSKQGASEQFF,TGTGCCAGCAGTAAACAAGGTGCGAGTGAGCAGTTCTTC
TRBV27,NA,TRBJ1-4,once,CASSLQGARTNEKLFF,TGTGCCAGCAGTTTACAGGGCGCGAGGACTAATGAAAAACTGTTTTTT
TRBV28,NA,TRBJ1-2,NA,CASSFTPSNYGYTF,TGTGCCAGCAGTTTTACACCCTCAAACTATGGCTACACCTTC
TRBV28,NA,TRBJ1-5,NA,CASIGGAQPQHF,TGTGCCAGCATCGGTGGGGCTCAGCCCCAGCATTTT
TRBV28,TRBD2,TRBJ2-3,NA,CASSRTREGYGTQYF,TGTGCCAGCAGTAGGACGCGGGAGGGGTACGGTACGCAGTATTTT
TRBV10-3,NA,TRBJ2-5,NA,CAISPLGQETQYF,TGTGCCATCAGCCCCCTGGGCCAAGAGACCCAGTACTTC
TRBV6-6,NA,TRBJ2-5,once,CASRGTQIGTQYF,TGTGCCAGCCGTGGGACCCAAATCGGGACCCAGTACTTC
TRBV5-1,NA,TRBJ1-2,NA,CASSSGGVRGDGYTF,TGCGCCAGCAGCTCGGGCGGGGTGAGGGGAGATGGCTACACCTTC
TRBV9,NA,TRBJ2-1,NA,CASSAYGLAGEQFF,TGTGCCAGCAGCGCCTACGGACTGGCGGGAGAGCAGTTCTTC
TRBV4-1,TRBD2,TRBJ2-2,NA,CASSPPGLAGGPNTGELFF,TGCGCCAGCAGCCCTCCGGGACTAGCGGGAGGGCCTAACACCGGGGAGCTGTTTTTT
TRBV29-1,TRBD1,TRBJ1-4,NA,CSVMDREWGEKLFF,TGCAGCGTGATGGACAGGGAATGGGGTGAAAAACTGTTTTTT
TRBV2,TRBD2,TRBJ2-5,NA,CASSMGLAGSQETQYF,TGTGCCAGCAGTATGGGACTAGCGGGATCCCAAGAGACCCAGTACTTC
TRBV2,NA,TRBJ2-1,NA,CASKEGAYNEQFF,TGTGCCAGCAAGGAGGGGGCCTACAATGAGCAGTTCTTC
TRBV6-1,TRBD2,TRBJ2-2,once,CASSEDGGFAGELFF,TGTGCCAGCAGTGAAGACGGGGGGTTTGCCGGGGAGCTGTTTTTT
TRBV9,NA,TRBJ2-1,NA,CASSPVMVTSYNEQFF,TGTGCCAGCAGCCCAGTAATGGTCACCTCCTACAATGAGCAGTTCTTC
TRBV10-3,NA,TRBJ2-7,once,CAISESPGPDSYEQYF,TGTGCCATCAGTGAGTCCCCGGGACCCGACTCCTACGAGCAGTACTTC
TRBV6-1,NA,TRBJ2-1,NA,CASRWGQGYNEQFF,TGTGCCAGCAGATGGGGGCAAGGTTACAATGAGCAGTTCTTC
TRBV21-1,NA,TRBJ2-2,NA,CASISGRERWELFF,TGTGCCAGTATCAGCGGGCGGGAACGGTGGGAGCTGTTTTTT
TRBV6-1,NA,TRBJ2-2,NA,CASSPLTGRRELFF,TGTGCCAGCAGTCCCCTCACAGGGCGGAGGGAGCTGTTTTTT
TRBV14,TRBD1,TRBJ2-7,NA,CASSLRTGGFYEQYF,TGTGCCAGCAGCCTTCGGACAGGGGGCTTCTACGAGCAGTACTTC
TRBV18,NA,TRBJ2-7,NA,CASSLEAGTRGGEQYF,TGTGCCAGCTCACTCGAGGCCGGGACCCGGGGCGGCGAGCAGTACTTC
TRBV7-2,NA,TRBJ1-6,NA,CASSLSDRPGSPLHF,TGTGCCAGCAGCCTTAGCGATCGCCCGGGGTCACCCCTCCACTTT
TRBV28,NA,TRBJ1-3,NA,CASSLTQPISGNTIYF,TGTGCCAGCAGTTTAACACAGCCGATCTCTGGAAACACCATATATTTT
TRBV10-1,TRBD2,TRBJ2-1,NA,CASSEPGRERQFF,TGCGCCAGCAGTGAACCTGGGCGGGAGCGTCAGTTCTTC
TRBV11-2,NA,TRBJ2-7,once,CASSSLFGMFFEQYF,TGTGCCAGCAGCTCCCTTTTCGGGATGTTTTTCGAGCAGTACTTC
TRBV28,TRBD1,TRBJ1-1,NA,CASRGRGRTEAFF,TGTGCCAGCAGAGGCAGGGGGCGGACTGAAGCTTTCTTT